The clone carrying this T cell receptor beta chain showed up just once. The data were obtained in a study of cytomegalovirus exposure and HLA in healthy donors. Researchers ran the PCR with 60 Vbeta and 13 Jbeta primers. Method: immunoSEQ multiplex PCR; TCRdb's copy keeps in-frame clones and lacks some. The table includes 150,000 to 190,000 clones, roughly four fifths detected once. V gave up 4 bases and J gave up 2 bases; unmatched junction bases: 3. Germline V lookup: CDR1 LNHDA, CDR2 SQIVND (reference sequence). The CDR3 spans 14 residues. The sequencing sample was made of PBMCs. This chain uses TRBV19 with TRBJ2-7, with 9 bases lining up with TRBD2. The sequence came from a man aged 18-30 years in good health and CMV-seronegative. The CDR3 reads CASSRLAGPYEQYF. The CDR3 DNA reads TGTGCCAGTAGTAGGCTAGCGGGGCCCTACGAGCAGTACTTC.